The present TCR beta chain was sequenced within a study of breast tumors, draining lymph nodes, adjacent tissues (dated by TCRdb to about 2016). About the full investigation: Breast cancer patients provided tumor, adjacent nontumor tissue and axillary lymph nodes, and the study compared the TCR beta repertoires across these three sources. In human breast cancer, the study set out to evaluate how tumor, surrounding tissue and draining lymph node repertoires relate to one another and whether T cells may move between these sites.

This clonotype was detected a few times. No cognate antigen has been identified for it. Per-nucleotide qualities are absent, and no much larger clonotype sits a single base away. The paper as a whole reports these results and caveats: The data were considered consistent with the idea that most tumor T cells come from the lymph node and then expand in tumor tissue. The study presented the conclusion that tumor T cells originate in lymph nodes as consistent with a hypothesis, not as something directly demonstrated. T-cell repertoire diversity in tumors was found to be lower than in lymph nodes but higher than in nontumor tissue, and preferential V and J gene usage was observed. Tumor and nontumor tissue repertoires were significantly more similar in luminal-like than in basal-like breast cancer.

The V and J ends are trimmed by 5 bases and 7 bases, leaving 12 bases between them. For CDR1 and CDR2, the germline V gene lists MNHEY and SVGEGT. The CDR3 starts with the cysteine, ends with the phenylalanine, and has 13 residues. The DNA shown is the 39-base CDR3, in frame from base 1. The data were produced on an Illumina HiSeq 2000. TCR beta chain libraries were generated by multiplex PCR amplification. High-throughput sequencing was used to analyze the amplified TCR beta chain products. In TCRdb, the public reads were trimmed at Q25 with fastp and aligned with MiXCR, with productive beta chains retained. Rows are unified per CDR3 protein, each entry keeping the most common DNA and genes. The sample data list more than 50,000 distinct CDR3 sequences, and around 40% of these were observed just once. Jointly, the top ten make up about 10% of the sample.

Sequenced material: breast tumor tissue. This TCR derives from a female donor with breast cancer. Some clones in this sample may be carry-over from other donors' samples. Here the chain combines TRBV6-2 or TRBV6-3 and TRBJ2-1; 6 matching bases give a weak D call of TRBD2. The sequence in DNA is TGTGCCAGCAGTCCCCCGCGGGGAAATGAGCAGTTCTTC. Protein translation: CASSPPRGNEQFF.